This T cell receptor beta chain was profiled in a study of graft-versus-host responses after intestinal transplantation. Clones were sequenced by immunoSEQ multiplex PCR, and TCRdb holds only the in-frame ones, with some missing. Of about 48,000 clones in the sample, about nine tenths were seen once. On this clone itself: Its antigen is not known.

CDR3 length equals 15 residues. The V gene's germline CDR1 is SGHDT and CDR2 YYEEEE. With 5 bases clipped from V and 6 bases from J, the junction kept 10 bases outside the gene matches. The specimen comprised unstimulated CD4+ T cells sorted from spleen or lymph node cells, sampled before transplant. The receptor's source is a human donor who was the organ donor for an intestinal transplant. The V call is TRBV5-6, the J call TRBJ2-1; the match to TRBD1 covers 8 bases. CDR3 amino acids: CASRSGGLMANEQFF. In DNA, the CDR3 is TGTGCCAGCAGGTCAGGGGGCTTGATGGCCAATGAGCAGTTCTTC.